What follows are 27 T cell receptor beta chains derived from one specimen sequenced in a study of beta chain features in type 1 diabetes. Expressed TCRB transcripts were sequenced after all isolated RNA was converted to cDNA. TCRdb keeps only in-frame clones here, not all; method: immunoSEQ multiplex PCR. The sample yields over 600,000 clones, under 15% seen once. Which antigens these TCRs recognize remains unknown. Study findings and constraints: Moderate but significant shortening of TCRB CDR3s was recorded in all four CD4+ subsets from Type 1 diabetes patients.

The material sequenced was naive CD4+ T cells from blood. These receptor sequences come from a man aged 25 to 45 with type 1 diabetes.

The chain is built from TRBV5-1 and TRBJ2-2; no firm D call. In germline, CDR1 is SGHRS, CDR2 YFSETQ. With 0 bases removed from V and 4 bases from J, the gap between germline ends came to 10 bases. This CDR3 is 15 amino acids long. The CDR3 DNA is TGCGCCAGCAGCTTGGTAGGCAGTCTCACCGGGGAGCTGTTTTTT. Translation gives CASSLVGSLTGELFF. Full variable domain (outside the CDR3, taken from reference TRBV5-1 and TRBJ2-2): KAGVTQTPRYLIKTRGQQVTLSCSPISGHRSVSWYQQTPGQGLQFLFEYFSETQRNKGNFPGRFSGRQFSNSRSEMNVSTLELGDSALYLCASSLVGSLTGELFFGEGSRLTVL.

CDR3 nucleotides: TGCAGCACACAATGGAGGGGCAGAGACACAGATACGCAGTATTTT. It yields the protein CSTQWRGRDTDTQYF. This chain uses TRBV29-1 with TRBJ2-3, with D possibly TRBD2 on 6 matching bases. The CDR3 totals 15 residues. Germline values: CDR1 SQVTM, CDR2 ANQGSEA. V shed 8 bases and J shed 2 bases, with 20 bases lying between them.

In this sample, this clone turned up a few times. The CDR3 DNA is TGCAGCGGTAGGGGACTACCCGGTAACTACGGGGAGCTGTTTTTT. Its translation is CSGRGLPGNYGELFF. V usage is TRBV29-1 and J usage is TRBJ2-2, with 7 bases fitting TRBD2. The germline V gene encodes CDR1 SQVTM and CDR2 ANQGSEA. The CDR3 has 15 amino acids. J was trimmed by 7 bases and V by 7 bases; bases with no gene match: 15.

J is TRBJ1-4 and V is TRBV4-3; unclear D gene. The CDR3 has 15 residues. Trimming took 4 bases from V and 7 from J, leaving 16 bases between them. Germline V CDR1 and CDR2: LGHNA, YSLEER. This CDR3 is CASSRIGVVGEKLFF. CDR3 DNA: TGCGCCAGCAGCCGGATTGGGGTAGTGGGTGAAAAACTGTTTTTT.

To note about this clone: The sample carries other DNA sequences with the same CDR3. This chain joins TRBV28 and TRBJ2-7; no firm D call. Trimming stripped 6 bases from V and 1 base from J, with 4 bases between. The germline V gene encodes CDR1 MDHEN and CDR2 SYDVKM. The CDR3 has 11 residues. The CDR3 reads CASRGSYEQYF. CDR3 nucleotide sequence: TGTGCCAGCAGGGGATCCTACGAGCAGTACTTC. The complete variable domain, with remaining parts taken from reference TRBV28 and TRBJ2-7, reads DVKVTQSSRYLVKRTGEKVFLECVQDMDHENMFWYRQDPGLGLRLIYFSYDVKMKEKGDIPEGYSVSREKKERFSLILESASTNQTSMYLCASRGSYEQYFGPGTRLTVT.

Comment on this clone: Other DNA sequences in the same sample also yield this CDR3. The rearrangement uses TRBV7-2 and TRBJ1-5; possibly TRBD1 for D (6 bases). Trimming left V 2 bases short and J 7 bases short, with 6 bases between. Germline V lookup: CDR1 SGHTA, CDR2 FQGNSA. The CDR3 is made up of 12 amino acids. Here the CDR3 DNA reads TGTGCCAGCAGCTTACAGGGGCAGCCCCAGCATTTT. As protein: CASSLQGQPQHF. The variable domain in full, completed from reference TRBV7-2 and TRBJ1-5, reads GAGVSQSPSNKVTEKGKDVELRCDPISGHTALYWYRQSLGQGLEFLIYFQGNSAPDKSGLPSDRFSAERTGGSVSTLTIQRTQQEDSAVYLCASSLQGQPQHFGDGTRLSIL.

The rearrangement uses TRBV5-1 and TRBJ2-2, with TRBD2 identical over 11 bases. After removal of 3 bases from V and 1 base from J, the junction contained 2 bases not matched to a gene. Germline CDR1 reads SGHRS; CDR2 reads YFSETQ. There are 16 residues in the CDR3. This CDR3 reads CASSSTSGGNTGELFF. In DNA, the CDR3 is TGCGCCAGCAGCTCCACTAGCGGGGGGAACACCGGGGAGCTGTTTTTT.

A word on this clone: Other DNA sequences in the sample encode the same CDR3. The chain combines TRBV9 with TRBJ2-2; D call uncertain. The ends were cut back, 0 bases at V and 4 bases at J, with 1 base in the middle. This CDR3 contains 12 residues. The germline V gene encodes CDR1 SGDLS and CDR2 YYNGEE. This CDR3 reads CASSVGTGELFF. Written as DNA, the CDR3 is TGTGCCAGCAGCGTAGGCACCGGGGAGCTGTTTTTT. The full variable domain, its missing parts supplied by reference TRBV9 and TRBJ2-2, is DSGVTQTPKHLITATGQRVTLRCSPRSGDLSVYWYQQSLDQGLQFLIQYYNGEERAKGNILERFSAQQFPDLHSELNLSSLELGDSALYFCASSVGTGELFFGEGSRLTVL.

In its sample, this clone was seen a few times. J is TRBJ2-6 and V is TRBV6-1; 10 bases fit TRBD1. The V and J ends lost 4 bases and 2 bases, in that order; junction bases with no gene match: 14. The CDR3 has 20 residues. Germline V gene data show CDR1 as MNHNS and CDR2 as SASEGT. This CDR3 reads CASSGRSGTGAPPGANVLTF. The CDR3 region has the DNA TGTGCCAGCAGTGGACGCTCCGGGACAGGGGCTCCACCTGGGGCCAACGTCCTGACTTTC.

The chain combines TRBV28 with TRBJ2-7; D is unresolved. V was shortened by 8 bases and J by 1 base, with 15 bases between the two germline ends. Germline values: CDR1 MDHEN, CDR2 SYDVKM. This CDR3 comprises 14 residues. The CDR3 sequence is CASQRTDQSYEQYF. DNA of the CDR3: TGTGCCAGCCAAAGGACGGATCAATCCTACGAGCAGTACTTC. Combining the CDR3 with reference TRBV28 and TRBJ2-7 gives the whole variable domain DVKVTQSSRYLVKRTGEKVFLECVQDMDHENMFWYRQDPGLGLRLIYFSYDVKMKEKGDIPEGYSVSREKKERFSLILESASTNQTSMYLCASQRTDQSYEQYFGPGTRLTVT.

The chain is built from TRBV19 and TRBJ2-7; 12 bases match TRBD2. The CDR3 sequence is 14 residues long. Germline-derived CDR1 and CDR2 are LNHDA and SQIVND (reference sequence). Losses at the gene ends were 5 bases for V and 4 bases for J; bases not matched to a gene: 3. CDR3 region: CASSVLAGGYEQYF. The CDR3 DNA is TGTGCCAGTAGTGTACTAGCGGGGGGATACGAGCAGTACTTC.

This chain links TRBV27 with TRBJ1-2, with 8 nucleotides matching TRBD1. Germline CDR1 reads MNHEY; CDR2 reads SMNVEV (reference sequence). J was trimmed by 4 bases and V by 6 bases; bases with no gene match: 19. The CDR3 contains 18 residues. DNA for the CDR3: TGTGCCAGCAGAGCCCAGAATAGGACAGGGTTTTGGACCTATGGCTACACCTTC. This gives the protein CASRAQNRTGFWTYGYTF.

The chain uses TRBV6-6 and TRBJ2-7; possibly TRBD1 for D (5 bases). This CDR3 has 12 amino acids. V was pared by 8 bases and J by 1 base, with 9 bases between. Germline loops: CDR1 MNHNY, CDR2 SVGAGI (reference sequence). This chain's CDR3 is CASGRGSYEQYF. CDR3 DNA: TGTGCCAGCGGAAGGGGTTCCTACGAGCAGTACTTC.

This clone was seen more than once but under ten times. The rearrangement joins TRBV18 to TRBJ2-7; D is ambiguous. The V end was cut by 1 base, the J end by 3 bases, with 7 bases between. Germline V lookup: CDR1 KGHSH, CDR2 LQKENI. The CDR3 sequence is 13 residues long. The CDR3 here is CASSPRDYYEQYF. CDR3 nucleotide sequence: TGTGCCAGCTCACCACGGGATTACTACGAGCAGTACTTC.

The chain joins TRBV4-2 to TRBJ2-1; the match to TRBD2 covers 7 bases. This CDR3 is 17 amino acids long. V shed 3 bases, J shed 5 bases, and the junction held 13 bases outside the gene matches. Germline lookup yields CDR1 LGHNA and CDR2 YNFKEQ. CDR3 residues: CASSQAPLAGENNEQFF. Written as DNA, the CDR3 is TGTGCCAGCAGCCAGGCCCCATTGGCGGGGGAGAACAATGAGCAGTTCTTC.

The CDR3 reads CASSVSPGQANEKLFF. The CDR3 DNA is TGTGCCAGCAGCGTAAGCCCGGGACAAGCGAACGAAAAACTGTTTTTT. V gene TRBV9 combines with J gene TRBJ1-4, with TRBD1 as a possible D gene (6 bases). Trimming removed 1 base at V and 8 bases at J, with 18 bases between. The CDR3 is 16 amino acids. The V gene's germline CDR1 is SGDLS and CDR2 YYNGEE.

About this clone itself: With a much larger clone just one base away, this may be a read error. The CDR3: CASSIQETQYF. The CDR3 coding sequence is TGTGCCAGCAGCATACAAGAGACCCAGTACTTC. The V and J genes are TRBV5-4 and TRBJ2-5; no reliable D call. Germline V gene lookup returns CDR1 SGHNT and CDR2 YYREEE (reference sequence). This CDR3 contains 11 residues. The V and J ends lost 4 bases and 2 bases respectively, with 3 bases between them.

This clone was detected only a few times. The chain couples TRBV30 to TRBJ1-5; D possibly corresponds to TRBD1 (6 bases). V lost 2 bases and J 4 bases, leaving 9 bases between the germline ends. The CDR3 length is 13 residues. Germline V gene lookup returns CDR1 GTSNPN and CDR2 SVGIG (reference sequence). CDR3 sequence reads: CAWSLGQNQPQHF. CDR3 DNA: TGTGCCTGGAGTCTTGGACAGAATCAGCCCCAGCATTTT.

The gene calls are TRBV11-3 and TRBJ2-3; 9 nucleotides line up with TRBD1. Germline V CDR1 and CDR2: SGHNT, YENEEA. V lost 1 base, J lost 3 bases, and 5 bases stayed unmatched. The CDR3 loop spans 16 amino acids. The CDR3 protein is CASSLGDRVQTDTQYF. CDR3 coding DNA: TGTGCCAGCAGCTTAGGGGACAGGGTACAAACAGATACGCAGTATTTT.

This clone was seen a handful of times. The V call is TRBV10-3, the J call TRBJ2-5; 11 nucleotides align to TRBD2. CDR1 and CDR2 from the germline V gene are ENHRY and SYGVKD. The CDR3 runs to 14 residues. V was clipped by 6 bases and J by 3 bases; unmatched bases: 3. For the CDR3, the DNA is TGTGCCATCAGACCGACTAGCGGGGAAGAGACCCAGTACTTC. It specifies CAIRPTSGEETQYF.

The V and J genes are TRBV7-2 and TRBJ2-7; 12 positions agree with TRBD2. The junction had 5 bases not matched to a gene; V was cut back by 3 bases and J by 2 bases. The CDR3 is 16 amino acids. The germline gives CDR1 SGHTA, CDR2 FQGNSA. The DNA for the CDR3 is TGTGCCAGCAGCTTCACTAGACTAGCGGGAGCCTACGAGCAGTACTTC. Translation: CASSFTRLAGAYEQYF.

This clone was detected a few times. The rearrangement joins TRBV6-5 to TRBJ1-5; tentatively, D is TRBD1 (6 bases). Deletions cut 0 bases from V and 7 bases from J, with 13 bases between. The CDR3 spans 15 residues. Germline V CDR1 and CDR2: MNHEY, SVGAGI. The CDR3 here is CASSYSSGGGQPQHF. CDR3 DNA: TGTGCCAGCAGTTACTCGAGTGGCGGGGGCCAGCCCCAGCATTTT.

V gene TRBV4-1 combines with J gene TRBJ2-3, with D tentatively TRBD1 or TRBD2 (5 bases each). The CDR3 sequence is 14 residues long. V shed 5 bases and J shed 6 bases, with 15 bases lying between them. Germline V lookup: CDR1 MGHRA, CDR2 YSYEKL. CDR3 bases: TGCGCCAGCAGCGGCTCCCCGTGGGGGGATACGCAGTATTTT. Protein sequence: CASSGSPWGDTQYF.

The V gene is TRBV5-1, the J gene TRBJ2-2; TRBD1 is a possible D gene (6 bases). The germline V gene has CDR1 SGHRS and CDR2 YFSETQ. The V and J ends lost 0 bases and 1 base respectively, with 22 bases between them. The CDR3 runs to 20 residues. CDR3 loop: CASSLDNKTGKVLNTGELFF. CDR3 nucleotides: TGCGCCAGCAGCTTGGACAACAAAACAGGGAAAGTTTTGAACACCGGGGAGCTGTTTTTT.

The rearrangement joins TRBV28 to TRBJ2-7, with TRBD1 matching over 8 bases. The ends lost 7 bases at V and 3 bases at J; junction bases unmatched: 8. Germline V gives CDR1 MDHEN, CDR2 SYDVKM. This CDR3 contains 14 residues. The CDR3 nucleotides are TGTGCCAGCACCCTCGGGACAGGAGTCTACGAGCAGTACTTC. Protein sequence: CASTLGTGVYEQYF. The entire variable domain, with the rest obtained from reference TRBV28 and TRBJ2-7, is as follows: DVKVTQSSRYLVKRTGEKVFLECVQDMDHENMFWYRQDPGLGLRLIYFSYDVKMKEKGDIPEGYSVSREKKERFSLILESASTNQTSMYLCASTLGTGVYEQYFGPGTRLTVT.

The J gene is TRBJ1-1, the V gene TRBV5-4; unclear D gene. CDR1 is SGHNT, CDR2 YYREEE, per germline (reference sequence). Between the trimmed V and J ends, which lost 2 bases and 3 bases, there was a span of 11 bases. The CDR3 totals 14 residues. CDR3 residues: CASSFGQIDTEAFF. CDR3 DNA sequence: TGTGCCAGCAGCTTTGGTCAGATTGACACTGAAGCTTTCTTT.

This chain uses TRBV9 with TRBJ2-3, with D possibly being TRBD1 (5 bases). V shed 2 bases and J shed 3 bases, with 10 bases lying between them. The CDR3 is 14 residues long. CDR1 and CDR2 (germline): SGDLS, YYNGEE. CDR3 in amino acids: CASSVNRPTDTQYF. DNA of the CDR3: TGTGCCAGCAGCGTTAACAGGCCAACAGATACGCAGTATTTT.